A selection of T cell receptor beta chains follows, all from one sample in a study of blood T cell repertoires in COVID-19. This table comes from immunoSEQ multiplex PCR, and its TCRdb copy is limited to in-frame clones, with some not included. The data show 250,000 to 350,000 clones, approximately 86% seen once. The material sequenced was peripheral blood. The receptors were sampled from a woman in her 70s with COVID-19, enrolled during active disease. Each CDR3 is given with its conserved first and last residue. Each record gives: J gene, V gene, clone size, D gene, CDR3 DNA, CDR3 protein. The D gene is left open where the match is weak. Size is stated for part of the rows, as once, few or many counts, or as a class when the clone is expanded.

>TRBJ2-7|TRBV10-3|few|NA
TGTGCCATCAGTGAACAGGGAACCGAGCAGTACTTC
CAISEQGTEQYF
>TRBJ1-1|TRBV9|NA|NA
TGTGCCAGCAGCGTAGGAGGAGAGGCCTACTCAAAAGCTTTCTTT
CASSVGGEAYSKAFF
>TRBJ2-7|TRBV30|NA|TRBD1
TGTGCCTGGACCAGGGGGAGCTACGAGCAGTACTTC
CAWTRGSYEQYF
>TRBJ2-1|TRBV6-5|NA|TRBD1
TGTGCCAGCACCTCCGGGACAGGGAACAATGAGCAGTTCTTC
CASTSGTGNNEQFF
>TRBJ1-1|TRBV3-1/TRBV3-2|NA|NA
TGTGCCAGCAGCCAAATCTGCGACCCCCGGGGAGCTTTCTTT
CASSQICDPRGAFF
>TRBJ1-1|TRBV4-2|NA|NA
TGTGCCAGCAGCCAGGGGGGGGGCGCGAAAGGTTGGACTGAAGCTTTCTTT
CASSQGGGAKGWTEAFF
>TRBJ1-1|TRBV5-1|NA|NA
TGCGCCAGCAGCTTGGTCACTGGGCCCGACACTGAAGCTTTCTTT
CASSLVTGPDTEAFF
>TRBJ2-7|TRBV7-2|NA|NA
TGTGCCAGCAGCGCCCGTGGAGCGAACGAGCAGTACTTC
CASSARGANEQYF
>TRBJ1-5|TRBV28|few|NA
TGTGCCAGCAGTTATAATCACGGTGGTAGCAATCAGCCCCAGCATTTT
CASSYNHGGSNQPQHF
>TRBJ2-7|TRBV5-1|NA|NA
TGCGCCAGCAGCTTAGATGGAGGGTCGTCCGAGCAGTACTTC
CASSLDGGSSEQYF
>TRBJ1-3|TRBV5-1|once|NA
TGCGCCAGCAGCGACCCCAGGGGAGATGGAAACACCATATATTTT
CASSDPRGDGNTIYF
>TRBJ1-3|TRBV28|NA|NA
TGTGCCAGCAGTTTAACAGGAAACACCATATATTTT
CASSLTGNTIYF
>TRBJ2-7|TRBV2|once|NA
TGTGCCAGCAGTGAAAACCCCACTTCGGGGGAGCAGTACTTC
CASSENPTSGEQYF
>TRBJ2-3|TRBV7-7|NA|TRBD2
TGTGCCAGCAGCATGGGGACTACTCCCCCAGATACGCAGTATTTT
CASSMGTTPPDTQYF
>TRBJ1-5|TRBV7-9|once|NA
TGTGCCAGCAGCCCCACGGAGGGTCAGCAGCCCCAGCATTTT
CASSPTEGQQPQHF
>TRBJ1-1|TRBV30|NA|NA
TGTGCCTGGAGCCCGACAGGAATGAACACTGAAGCTTTCTTT
CAWSPTGMNTEAFF
>TRBJ1-5|TRBV28|NA|NA
TGTGCCAGCAGTTTACGCGCCAGCAGGGATGGGCGTCAGCCCCAGCATTTT
CASSLRASRDGRQPQHF
>TRBJ1-2|TRBV5-3|NA|TRBD1
TGTGCCAGAAGCTCGAAACTAGCCCGGGACAGGTCCTTTAACTATGGCTACACCTTC
CARSSKLARDRSFNYGYTF
>TRBJ1-3|TRBV19|NA|NA
TGTGCCAGTAGTATTTCAGGGTTCGCTGGAAACACCATATATTTT
CASSISGFAGNTIYF
>TRBJ1-2|TRBV28|NA|TRBD1
TGTGCCAGCACCTTCTCAGGGGGCGCCAGCTATGGCTACACCTTC
CASTFSGGASYGYTF
>TRBJ2-1|TRBV2|NA|TRBD2
TGTGCCAGCGGGGGGACTAGCGGGGTCAACTACAATGAGCAGTTCTTC
CASGGTSGVNYNEQFF
>TRBJ2-5|TRBV9|NA|TRBD2
TGTGCCAGCAGCGGGACTAGCCGGGAGACCCAGTACTTC
CASSGTSRETQYF
>TRBJ1-6|TRBV28|NA|NA
TGTGCCAGCACCTCCTCCCAGGGAAGGGGCTCACCCCTCCACTTT
CASTSSQGRGSPLHF